The present entry profiles one T cell receptor beta chain with its context. These data belong to a study of shared T cell receptors in the human thymus. Germline CDR1 is MRHNA and CDR2 is SNTAGT. The CDR3 totals 15 residues. V lost 4 bases and J lost 4; bases outside the gene matches: 6. Method: immunoSEQ multiplex PCR; TCRdb's copy keeps in-frame clones and lacks some. This sample has more than 300,000 clones, with approximately 95% found just once. The specimen sequenced was thymocytes. This clonotype was obtained from a human donor. The V and J genes are TRBV6-4 and TRBJ1-5, with 8 bases aligning to TRBD1. CDR3 region: CASSVGQGDNQPQHF. The CDR3 bases are TGTGCCAGCAGTGTAGGACAGGGAGATAATCAGCCCCAGCATTTT.